These 3 T cell receptor beta chains share one sample of origin, sequenced in a study of CD8 T cells in ankylosing spondylitis. Whole-study findings and limits: Seemingly characteristic of ankylosing spondylitis blood was a TCR beta motif consisting of about 8 highly homologous variants.

Via MiXCR, TCRdb re-called the 5' RACE reads, giving one row per CDR3 protein. The table shows about 460,000 distinct CDR3 sequences, with roughly 5.2% occurring only once. Their cognate antigens are unknown. Sequencing was carried out using blood, either unsorted or a sorted T cell fraction (not recorded which). The receptors stem from a male donor with ankylosing spondylitis.

A note on this clonotype: Given a much more abundant clone one base away, this may be a read error. The genes are TRBV20-1 and TRBJ1-6, with TRBD1 as a possible D gene (5 bases). The germline V gene has CDR1 DFQATT and CDR2 SNEGSKA (reference sequence). The CDR3 runs 14 residues. The V gene lost 3 bases and the J gene lost 6 bases, with 12 bases spanning the gap. This CDR3 is CSARKGFGNSPLHF. In DNA, the CDR3 is TGCAGTGCTAGGAAGGGGTTCGGTAATTCACCCCTCCACTTT.

The sample holds many counts of this clonotype. The J gene is TRBJ2-7, the V gene TRBV7-8, with 7 positions matching TRBD1. Trimming removed 1 base from V and 10 bases from J; junction bases left unmatched: 10. From germline, CDR1 is SGHVS and CDR2 FQNEAQ. The CDR3 has 14 amino acids. The CDR3 spells CASSLDSGGLGQYF. As DNA, the CDR3 is TGTGCCAGCAGCTTAGATTCAGGGGGTTTGGGTCAGTACTTC.

This clonotype was seen many times. The J gene is TRBJ1-6, the V gene TRBV4-3, with D unclear. V lost 1 base and J 3 bases, leaving 10 bases between the germline ends. The CDR3 is 16 amino acids. Germline loops: CDR1 LGHNA, CDR2 YSLEER. The CDR3 nucleotides read TGCGCCAGCAGCCAAGGACTGCACCTCTATAATTCACCCCTCCACTTT. Encoded protein: CASSQGLHLYNSPLHF.